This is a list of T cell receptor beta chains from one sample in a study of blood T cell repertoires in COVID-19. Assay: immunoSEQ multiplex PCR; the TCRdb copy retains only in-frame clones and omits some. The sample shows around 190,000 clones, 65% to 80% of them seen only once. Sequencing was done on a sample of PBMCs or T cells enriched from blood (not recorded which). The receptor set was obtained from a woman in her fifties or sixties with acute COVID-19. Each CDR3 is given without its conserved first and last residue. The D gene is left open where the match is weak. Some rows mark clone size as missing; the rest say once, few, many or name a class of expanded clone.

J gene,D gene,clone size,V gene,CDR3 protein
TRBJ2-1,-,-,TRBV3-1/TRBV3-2,ASAQGGGSSYNEQF
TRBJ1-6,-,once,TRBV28,ASTPGQLNSPLH
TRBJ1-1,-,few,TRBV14,ASSQRGSAF
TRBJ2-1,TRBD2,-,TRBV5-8,ASSSGTSGGVYNEQF
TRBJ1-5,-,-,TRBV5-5,ASSLGPTTQPQH
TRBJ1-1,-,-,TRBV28,ASTKTGLNTEAF
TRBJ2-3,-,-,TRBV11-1,ASSRDWKDTQY
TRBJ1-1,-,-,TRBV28,ASSLPGDMNTEAF
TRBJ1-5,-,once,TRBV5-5,ASSLTRNQPQH
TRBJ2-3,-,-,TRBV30,AWSFQGPDTQY
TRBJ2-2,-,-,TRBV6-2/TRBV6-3,ASSQGGAGELF
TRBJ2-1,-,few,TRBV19,ASSISVWGRSGGPNPEQF
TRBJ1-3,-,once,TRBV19,ASSLRHRSGNTIY
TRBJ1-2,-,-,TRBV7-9,ASSLGPGDGYT
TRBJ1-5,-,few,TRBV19,ASRGTGEYSNQPQH
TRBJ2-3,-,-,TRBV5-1,ASSSPLATDTQY
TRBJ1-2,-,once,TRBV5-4,ASSRSGTVVNYGYT
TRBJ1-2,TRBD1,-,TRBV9,ASSVGGTGAHNYGYT
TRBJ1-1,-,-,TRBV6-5,ASLRRGNTEAF
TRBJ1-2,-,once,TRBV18,ASSPGQGAGYT
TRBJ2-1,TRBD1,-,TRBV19,ASSSQTGGRNEQF
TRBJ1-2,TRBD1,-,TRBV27,ASSLAGTGWNYGYT
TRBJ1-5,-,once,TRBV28,ASSHTNRVEISQPQH
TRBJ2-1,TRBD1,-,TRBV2,ARLRQGPNEQF
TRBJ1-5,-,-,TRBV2,ASYGNGNQPQH
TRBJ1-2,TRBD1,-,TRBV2,ASRRSGTANYGYT
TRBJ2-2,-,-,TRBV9,ASSVASGALNTGELF
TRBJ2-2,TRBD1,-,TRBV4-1,ASRGSDRGNTGELF
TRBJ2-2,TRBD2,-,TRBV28,ASSLGGANTGELF
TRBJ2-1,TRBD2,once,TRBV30,AWRISGGSPSYNEQF
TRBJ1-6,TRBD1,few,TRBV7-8,ASSQGQGYNSPLH
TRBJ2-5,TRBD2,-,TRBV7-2,ASSTTSGEQETQY
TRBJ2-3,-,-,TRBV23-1,ASGQLYSSTTRRGPDTQY
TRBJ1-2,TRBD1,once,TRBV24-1,ATSDSRTGVDYGYT
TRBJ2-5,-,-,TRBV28,ASSFSETQY
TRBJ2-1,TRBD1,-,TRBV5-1,ASSLRGQGAGNEQF
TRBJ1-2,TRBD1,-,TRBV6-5,ASSYSGQGVWGYT
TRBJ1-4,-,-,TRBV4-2,ASSPSGAGEKLF
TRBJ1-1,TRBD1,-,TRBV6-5,ASSQDRASTEAF
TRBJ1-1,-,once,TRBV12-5,ASALTGETEAF
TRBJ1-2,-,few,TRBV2,ASSEWAGRDGYT
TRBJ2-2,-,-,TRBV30,AWSVRREGELF
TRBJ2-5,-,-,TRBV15,ATSEEGTVGETQY
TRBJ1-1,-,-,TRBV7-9,ASSLSRFWRLDTEAF
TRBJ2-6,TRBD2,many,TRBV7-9,ASSRTGGSGANVLT
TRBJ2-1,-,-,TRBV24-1,ATSDLGLSSVSKQF
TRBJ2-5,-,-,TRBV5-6,ASNKRVMGGETQY
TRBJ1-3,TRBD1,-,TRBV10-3,AISGDRLSGNTIY
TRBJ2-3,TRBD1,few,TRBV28,ASRGTVSTDTQY
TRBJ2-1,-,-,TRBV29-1,SVDWQGLSYNEQF
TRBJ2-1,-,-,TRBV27,ASTRHDRGEQF
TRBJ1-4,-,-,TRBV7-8,ASSLVFLEKLF
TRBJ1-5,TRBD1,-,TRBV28,ASLDRGSNQPQH
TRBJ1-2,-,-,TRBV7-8,ASSLGDTSYGYT
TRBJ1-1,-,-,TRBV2,ASIPGASPLRTEAF
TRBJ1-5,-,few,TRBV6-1,ASSESVQGGQPQH
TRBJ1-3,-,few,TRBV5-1,ASSPRISSGNTIY
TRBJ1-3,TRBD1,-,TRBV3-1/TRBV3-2,ASSQDRRQGALGNTIY
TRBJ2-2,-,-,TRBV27,ASSFEAENTGELF
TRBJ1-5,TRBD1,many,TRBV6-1,ASSGRTGGEIGQPQH